These 18 T cell receptor beta chains originate from one sample sequenced in a study of cytomegalovirus exposure and HLA in healthy donors. In the PCR, 60 Vbeta and 13 Jbeta primers were used. This table comes from immunoSEQ multiplex PCR, and its TCRdb copy is limited to in-frame clones, with some not included. The sample lists around 64,000 clones, roughly 90% seen once, with roughly 2% in the top ten. Sequenced: PBMCs. These receptor sequences come from a young woman in good health and CMV-seronegative.

This clone was seen a single time. This chain joins TRBV7-2 and TRBJ1-2; the match to TRBD1 covers 10 bases. V lost 5 bases and J lost 5; bases outside the gene matches: 11. This CDR3 spans 16 amino acids. CDR1 is SGHTA, CDR2 FQGNSA, per germline. The chain's CDR3 is CASSRTGTGVSYGYTF. The CDR3 nucleotides read TGTGCCAGCAGCCGCACCGGGACAGGGGTTTCTTATGGCTACACCTTC.

V usage is TRBV6-5 and J usage is TRBJ2-7; 12 bases line up with TRBD1. The CDR3 contains 15 residues. V shed 6 bases and J 5 bases; nucleotides not matched to a gene: 8. CDR1 and CDR2 from the germline V gene are MNHEY and SVGAGI. For the CDR3, the DNA is TGTGCCAGCAGACGACCGGGACAGGGGGCACACGAGCAGTACTTC. It encodes CASRRPGQGAHEQYF.

The chain carries TRBV5-1 and TRBJ2-3; D unresolved. The CDR3 consists of 14 residues. CDR1 SGHRS and CDR2 YFSETQ come from the germline V gene. V shed 0 bases and J shed 2 bases, with 7 bases lying between them. This chain's CDR3 is CASSLERFTDTQYF. CDR3 sequence (DNA): TGCGCCAGCAGCTTGGAGCGTTTCACAGATACGCAGTATTTT.

This chain uses TRBV7-9 with TRBJ1-4, with D maybe TRBD1 (5 bases). CDR1 is SEHNR, CDR2 FQNEAQ, per germline (reference sequence). Trimming stripped 5 bases from V and 0 bases from J, with 13 bases between. The CDR3 runs to 16 residues. The CDR3 DNA follows: TGTGCCAGCAGCCCAACAGGCCACGCAACTAATGAAAAACTGTTTTTT. It encodes CASSPTGHATNEKLFF.

This clone was recorded once. The chain employs TRBV10-3 and TRBJ2-2; TRBD1 aligns across 9 bases. There are 16 residues in the CDR3. J was trimmed by 4 bases and V by 2 bases; bases with no gene match: 5. Germline CDR1 reads ENHRY; CDR2 reads SYGVKD. The CDR3 loop is CAISEVGQGGTGELFF. Here the CDR3 DNA reads TGTGCCATCAGTGAGGTGGGACAGGGAGGCACCGGGGAGCTGTTTTTT.

V is TRBV5-1 and J is TRBJ2-7; TRBD2 is a possible D gene (7 bases). V shed 3 bases and J shed 5 bases, with 12 bases lying between them. This CDR3 is 13 amino acids long. CDR1 is SGHRS, CDR2 YFSETQ, per germline. The CDR3 loop is CASSWGRGDEQYF. CDR3 sequence (DNA): TGCGCCAGCAGCTGGGGGAGGGGGGACGAGCAGTACTTC.

This clone appeared once. CDR3 protein: CASSKVRGPVNQPQHF. CDR3 sequence (DNA): TGTGCCAGCAGCAAAGTTAGAGGGCCCGTAAATCAGCCCCAGCATTTT. The chain uses TRBV21-1 and TRBJ1-5. TRBV21-1 is an annotated pseudogene. The CDR3 contains 16 residues.

The chain is built from TRBV7-8 and TRBJ1-5; 8 nucleotides agree with TRBD1. The CDR3 spans 15 residues. V shed 4 bases, J shed 6 bases, and the junction held 8 bases outside the gene matches. Germline CDR1 is SGHVS and CDR2 is FQNEAQ. The DNA for the CDR3 is TGTGCCAGCAGCTCCGGGATCACAGGGGGTCAGCCCCAGCATTTT. Its protein is CASSSGITGGQPQHF.

This clone appeared a single time. V is TRBV10-1 and J is TRBJ2-1; 7 bases match TRBD2. Trimming took 0 bases from V and 6 from J; bases not matched to a gene: 2. From germline, CDR1 is WNHNN and CDR2 SYGVQD (reference sequence). The CDR3 contains 14 residues. The CDR3, as DNA: TGCGCCAGCAGTGAGTCAAGCGGGATCAATGAGCAGTTCTTC. Residues: CASSESSGINEQFF.

This clone was counted between two and nine times. The CDR3 region has the DNA TGTGCCAGCAGTCCTGTAAATTCACCCCTCCACTTT. Protein: CASSPVNSPLHF. V and J are TRBV27 and TRBJ1-6, with D uncertain. The CDR3 is 12 amino acids. Germline V lookup: CDR1 MNHEY, CDR2 SMNVEV (reference sequence). Trimming left V 5 bases short and J 7 bases short, with 6 bases between.

This clone occurred a few times. One end of the junction fails to match germline, which may point to a read error. The chain links TRBV6-4 to TRBJ2-1; 8 bases are shared with TRBD2. CDR3 size: 16 residues. Germline V gene data show CDR1 as MRHNA and CDR2 as SNTAGT. This chain's CDR3 is CASSDSITSGYNEQFF. The CDR3 nucleotides are TGTGCCAGCAGCGACTCGATCACTAGCGGATACAATGAGCAGTTCTTC.

The genes are TRBV5-6 and TRBJ1-6; 9 nucleotides match TRBD1. This CDR3 region has 18 residues. From germline, CDR1 is SGHDT and CDR2 YYEEEE. The V and J ends lost 4 bases and 4 bases, in that order; junction bases with no gene match: 12. The CDR3 loop reads CASSPSDRGFPYNSPLHF. The CDR3 nucleotides read TGTGCCAGCAGCCCTTCGGACAGGGGCTTCCCTTATAATTCACCCCTCCACTTT. The full variable domain, rest sourced from reference TRBV5-6 and TRBJ1-6, is DAGVTQSPTHLIKTRGQQVTLRCSPKSGHDTVSWYQQALGQGPQFIFQYYEEEERQRGNFPDRFSGHQFPNYSSELNVNALLLGDSALYLCASSPSDRGFPYNSPLHFGNGTRLTVT.

The chain is built from TRBV6-6 and TRBJ2-7; 11 positions agree with TRBD1. CDR3 length: 16 amino acids. After removal of 0 bases from V and 6 bases from J, the junction contained 7 bases not matched to a gene. Germline V gene sequence: CDR1 MNHNY, CDR2 SVGAGI (reference sequence). The DNA of the CDR3 is TGTGCCAGCAGTTACTCATCGGGACAGGGGGTCACCGAGCAGTACTTC. It encodes CASSYSSGQGVTEQYF.

V gene TRBV15 combines with J gene TRBJ2-7, with 11 bases fitting TRBD1. CDR3 length: 14 amino acids. Germline-derived CDR1 and CDR2 are LNHNV and YYDKDF (reference sequence). J was trimmed by 5 bases and V by 3 bases; bases with no gene match: 3. The CDR3 nucleotides are TGTGCCACCAGCAGGGGGACAGGGGGGAACGAGCAGTACTTC. Translating it yields CATSRGTGGNEQYF.

The DNA for the CDR3 is TGTGCCAGCACCGTGGGGGGGAGCGTCTACGAGCAGTACTTC. Translating it yields CASTVGGSVYEQYF. This rearrangement joins TRBV6-1 to TRBJ2-7, with 7 bases aligning to TRBD2. Germline CDR1 reads MNHNS; CDR2 reads SASEGT. Trimming cost V 7 bases and J 3 bases; bases outside gene matches: 9. The CDR3 runs 14 residues.

Here the CDR3 reads CASSELAGGPSYEQYF. The CDR3 DNA follows: TGTGCCAGCAGCGAACTAGCGGGAGGGCCTTCCTACGAGCAGTACTTC. This chain connects TRBV28 to TRBJ2-7, with 13 nucleotides matching TRBD2. CDR1 is MDHEN and CDR2 is SYDVKM in the germline V gene. Trimming removed 6 bases from V and 1 base from J; junction bases left unmatched: 6. The CDR3 is made up of 16 amino acids.

In this sample, this clone turned up a few times. V is TRBV6-1 and J is TRBJ2-2; 7 nucleotides match TRBD1. This CDR3 region has 13 residues. Germline V gene sequence: CDR1 MNHNS, CDR2 SASEGT. V trimming: 6 bases; J trimming: 3 bases; junction bases outside the gene matches: 1. In DNA, the CDR3 is TGTGCCAGCAGCGACAGGGACACCGGGGAGCTGTTTTTT. It yields the protein CASSDRDTGELFF.

The count of this clone is one. This chain joins TRBV19 and TRBJ2-3, with TRBD2 matching 11 bases. The V segment lost 6 bases and the J segment 2 bases; nucleotides outside the gene matches: 7. Per germline, CDR1 LNHDA and CDR2 SQIVND (reference sequence). The CDR3 length is 16 residues. CDR3 nucleotides: TGTGCCAGTAGCAACCCGGGACTAGCGGACACAGATACGCAGTATTTT. As protein: CASSNPGLADTDTQYF.